The clone carrying this TCR beta chain was picked up many times. TCRdb independently ran MiXCR on the PCR reads; one entry per CDR3 protein. The sample consists of tens of thousands of distinct CDR3 sequences, less than 70% of them appearing once. Donors had localized lung adenocarcinoma, a non-small cell lung cancer. V was clipped by 6 bases and J by 8 bases; unmatched bases: 5. Germline assignment: CDR1 MNHNS and CDR2 SASEGT. The CDR3 is 14 residues long. These data originate in a study of CD4 and CD8 cells across lung adenocarcinoma regions. This chain joins TRBV6-1 and TRBJ2-1, with 12 bases identical to TRBD1. Sequenced sample: CD8+ T cells from the center of a lung tumor. This receptor was obtained from a female donor with lung adenocarcinoma. The CD4 and CD8 labels of this study may be unreliable. CDR3 amino acids: CASRGQGARDEQFF. CDR3 nucleotide sequence: TGTGCCAGCAGGGGACAGGGGGCGCGGGATGAGCAGTTCTTC.